These T cell receptor beta chains were read from a single sample in a study of cytomegalovirus exposure and HLA in healthy donors. Sequenced by immunoSEQ multiplex PCR; TCRdb stores in-frame clones only, minus some. The table shows fewer than 200,000 clones, with under 80% occurring only once. Source material: PBMCs. These receptors all stem from a human donor in good health. The CDR3 runs from the conserved cysteine through the conserved F or W. The D gene is left open where the match is weak. Expanded clones get a size class; other rows say once, few or many, or leave the size out.

>TRBV25-1|.|TRBD1|TRBJ1-1
TGTGCCAGCAGTGACACAGGGGGCACTGAAGCTTTCTTT
CASSDTGGTEAFF
>TRBV9|.|TRBD1|TRBJ2-4
TGTGCCAGCAGCGCTTCAGGGGGTAGGGCCAAAAACATTCAGTACTTC
CASSASGGRAKNIQYF
>TRBV6-4|.|TRBD2|TRBJ2-5
TGTGCCAGCAGTATACGGGGGGGCGAGACCCAGTACTTC
CASSIRGGETQYF
>TRBV6-6|.|.|TRBJ2-3
TGTGCCAGCGGTGACAGGTTAAGCACAGATACGCAGTATTTT
CASGDRLSTDTQYF
>TRBV6-1|.|TRBD1|TRBJ1-2
TGTGCCAGCAGTGTCGGGCGGGGGACAGGGGGGCTCGGCTACACCTTC
CASSVGRGTGGLGYTF
>TRBV10-3|.|.|TRBJ1-1
TGTGCCATCAGTGAGCGGGGAGGGGACACTGAAGCTTTCTTT
CAISERGGDTEAFF
>TRBV2|.|.|TRBJ1-5
TGTGCCAGCACACAGGCGAATAGCAATCAGCCCCAGCATTTT
CASTQANSNQPQHF
>TRBV5-1|.|.|TRBJ1-4
TGCGCCAGCAGCACCGGGGGGATGGCTGAAAAACTGTTTTTT
CASSTGGMAEKLFF
>TRBV10-2|.|TRBD2|TRBJ2-7
TGCGCCAGCAGTGAGGGGGGGAGGGCCTCCTACGAGCAGTACTTC
CASSEGGRASYEQYF
>TRBV4-1|.|.|TRBJ2-7
TGCGCCAGCAGCCAAGAACAGGGAGGGCCTTGGGAGCAGTACTTC
CASSQEQGGPWEQYF
>TRBV18|.|TRBD1|TRBJ2-3
TGTGCCAGCTCACCACAAAACAGGGGAGATACGCAGTATTTT
CASSPQNRGDTQYF
>TRBV2|few|TRBD1|TRBJ2-2
TGTGCCAGCAGTGGGGACAGGGTGCGAGCCGGGGAGCTGTTTTTT
CASSGDRVRAGELFF
>TRBV20-1|.|.|TRBJ2-7
TGCAGTGCCATAGAGGCCTACGAGCAGTACTTC
CSAIEAYEQYF
>TRBV10-2|.|TRBD1|TRBJ1-4
TGCGCCAGCTCGCAGGGGGTTAATGAAAAACTGTTTTTT
CASSQGVNEKLFF
>TRBV7-2|few|.|TRBJ1-4
TGTGCCAGCAGCCCTTCCGGGAATGAAAAACTGTTTTTT
CASSPSGNEKLFF
>TRBV2|.|.|TRBJ1-1
TGTGCCACCTCCCAGGGCGCACTGCCGGGTACTGAAGCTTTCTTT
CATSQGALPGTEAFF
>TRBV10-2|few|.|TRBJ1-5
TGCGCCAGCAGGGGGCAGGGGAGTCAGCCCCAGCATTTT
CASRGQGSQPQHF
>TRBV4-1|.|TRBD2|TRBJ2-1
TGCGCCAGCAGCCAGGCGGGACTAGCGGCCGATGAGCAGTTCTTC
CASSQAGLAADEQFF
>TRBV5-1|.|.|TRBJ2-7
TGCGCCAGCAGCTTCGACAGTCCCTACGAGCAGTACTTC
CASSFDSPYEQYF
>TRBV9|.|.|TRBJ1-1
TGTGCCAGCAGCGTAGATCCAGGTGTGAACACTGAAGCTTTCTTT
CASSVDPGVNTEAFF
>TRBV19|many|.|TRBJ1-5
TGTGCCAGTAGTATGGGGAGTCAGCCCCAGCATTTT
CASSMGSQPQHF
>TRBV30|few|.|TRBJ1-4
TGTGCCTGGAGTGTTCTGATGGCCGAAGAAAAACTGTTTTTT
CAWSVLMAEEKLFF
>TRBV9|.|TRBD1|TRBJ2-3
TGTGCCAGCAGCGTGGAACCGACAGGGCCAACAAGCACAGATACGCAGTATTTT
CASSVEPTGPTSTDTQYF
>TRBV19|.|.|TRBJ2-7
TGTGCCAGTAGTATAGAAGCAAGCGGGTCCTACGAGCAGTACTTC
CASSIEASGSYEQYF
>TRBV5-4|.|.|TRBJ1-4
TGTGCCAGCAGCTTGGGAGGAGGGAAGAATGAAAAACTGTTTTTT
CASSLGGGKNEKLFF
>TRBV7-2|few|.|TRBJ1-5
TGTGCCAGCAGCTTAGGAATAGGGGCAAATCAGCCCCGGCATTTT
CASSLGIGANQPRHF
>TRBV5-1|many|TRBD1|TRBJ2-6
TGCGCCAGCAGCTTGGGGACAGGGTTCGGGGCCAACGTCCTGACTTTC
CASSLGTGFGANVLTF
>TRBV15|.|TRBD1|TRBJ2-2
TGTGCCACCAGGTTGACAGGGGCGGACGGGGAGCTGTTTTTT
CATRLTGADGELFF
>TRBV6-1|.|TRBD2|TRBJ2-3
TGTGCCAGCTCTACCGGGACTAGCGGGGCAGATACGCAGTATTTT
CASSTGTSGADTQYF
>TRBV6-5|.|.|TRBJ2-7
TGTGCCAGCAGTAACCGGGACACCGAGCAGTACTTC
CASSNRDTEQYF
>TRBV5-4|.|.|TRBJ2-1
TGTGCCAGCAGTTCCGACGCCTTTATCGGGGAGCAGTTCTTC
CASSSDAFIGEQFF
>TRBV4-1|few|.|TRBJ2-1
TGCGCCAGCAGCCAAGATCGTCCTACCTACAATGAGCAGTTCTTC
CASSQDRPTYNEQFF
>TRBV10-1|.|.|TRBJ2-3
TGCGCCAGCAGTTTCGGACTAACAGATACGCAGTATTTT
CASSFGLTDTQYF
>TRBV25-1|.|.|TRBJ2-7
TGTGCCAGCCCCCCGGGAATTTGCTCCTACGAGCAGTACTTC
CASPPGICSYEQYF
>TRBV9|few|TRBD1|TRBJ2-7
TGTGCCAGCCAGGGACAGGAGAACGAGCAGTACTTC
CASQGQENEQYF
>TRBV7-7|.|TRBD2|TRBJ2-2
TGTGCTAGCAGCATGGGACTAAACACCGGGGAGCTGTTTTTT
CASSMGLNTGELFF
>TRBV21-1|.|.|TRBJ2-2
TGTGCCAGCAGCAATTCACGTGAACCGGACAGGGCGAACACCGGGGAGCTGTTTTTT
CASSNSREPDRANTGELFF
>TRBV7-2|.|TRBD2|TRBJ2-2
TGTGCCAGCAGCCTACTAGCGAGGGACACCGGGGAGCTGTTTTTT
CASSLLARDTGELFF
>TRBV4-3|.|.|TRBJ2-7
TGCGCCAGCAGCCAAGATTCAGCCTACGAGCAGTACTTC
CASSQDSAYEQYF
>TRBV6-4|.|.|TRBJ2-2
TGTGCCAGCAGTGAATCGCGGGGAGCCGGGGAGCTGTTTTTT
CASSESRGAGELFF
>TRBV7-9|.|.|TRBJ2-7
TGTGCCAGCAGCTATTCAGGGGGGTGGGACTACGAGCAGTACTTC
CASSYSGGWDYEQYF
>TRBV19|.|.|TRBJ1-6
TGTGCCAGCAAACCAGGAAAAGATAATTCACCCCTCCACTTT
CASKPGKDNSPLHF
>TRBV10-3|.|.|TRBJ1-4
TGTGCCATCAGTAGTGGGAGGGGAAATGAAAAACTGTTTTTT
CAISSGRGNEKLFF
>TRBV29-1|.|TRBD1|TRBJ1-1
TGCAGCGTTCCGAGACAGGGGTCTACGAGCACTGAAGCTTTCTTT
CSVPRQGSTSTEAFF
>TRBV5-1|.|.|TRBJ1-4
TGCGCCAGCAGCCTCCTCGGGGGAACTAATGAAAAACTGTTTTTT
CASSLLGGTNEKLFF
>TRBV4-1|few|.|TRBJ1-2
TGCGCCAGCAGCCGCGGCTATGGCTACACCTTC
CASSRGYGYTF
>TRBV11-2|.|TRBD1|TRBJ2-7
TGTGCCAGCAGCTTTCTATCTATCCGGGACAGCCCCAACGAGCAGTACTTC
CASSFLSIRDSPNEQYF
>TRBV4-1|few|.|TRBJ1-2
TGCGCCAGCAGCCAAGCCACAGGTTCCTATGGCTACACCTTC
CASSQATGSYGYTF
>TRBV6-5|few|TRBD1|TRBJ1-2
TGTGCCAGCAGTTTTGGGACAGGGGACATCTATGGCTACACCTTC
CASSFGTGDIYGYTF
>TRBV27|.|.|TRBJ2-7
TGTGCCAGCAGTTTATCTACGGGGGTCTCCTACGAGCAGTACTTC
CASSLSTGVSYEQYF
>TRBV27|.|.|TRBJ2-1
TGTGCCAGCAGTGGCATTACCAATGAGCAGTTCTTC
CASSGITNEQFF
>TRBV27|.|.|TRBJ1-2
TGTGCCAGCAGTTTATCTCCCGGTTCTGGCTACACCTTC
CASSLSPGSGYTF
>TRBV29-1|.|.|TRBJ1-2
TGCAGCGTTGAAGATCGGCAGGGGTATGGCTACACCTTC
CSVEDRQGYGYTF
>TRBV15|few|.|TRBJ2-1
TGTGCCACCAGCATAAGCGGGCACTCCTACAATGAGCAGTTCTTC
CATSISGHSYNEQFF
>TRBV18|.|TRBD2|TRBJ2-7
TGTGCCAGCTCACCCTACCTCGGGCTAGCGGGGAAAATAGATCTATCCTACGAGCAGTACTTC
CASSPYLGLAGKIDLSYEQYF
>TRBV6-5|.|.|TRBJ2-3
TGTGCCAGCAGCCTCCAGGGTAGGACAGATACGCAGTATTTT
CASSLQGRTDTQYF
>TRBV18|.|TRBD1|TRBJ1-5
TGTGCCAGCTCACCAGGGGACAGGGATAATCAGCCCCAGCATTTT
CASSPGDRDNQPQHF